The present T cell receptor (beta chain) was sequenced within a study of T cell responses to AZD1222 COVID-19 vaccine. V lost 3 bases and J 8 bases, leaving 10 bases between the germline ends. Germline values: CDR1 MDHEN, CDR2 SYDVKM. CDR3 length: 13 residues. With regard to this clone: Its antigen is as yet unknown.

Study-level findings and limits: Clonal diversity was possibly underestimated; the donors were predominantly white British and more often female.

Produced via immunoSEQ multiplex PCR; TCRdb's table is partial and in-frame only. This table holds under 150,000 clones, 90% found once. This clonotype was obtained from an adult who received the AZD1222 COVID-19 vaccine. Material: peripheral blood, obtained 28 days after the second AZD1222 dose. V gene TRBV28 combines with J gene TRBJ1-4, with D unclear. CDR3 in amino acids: CASSLVQHEKLFF. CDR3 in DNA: TGTGCCAGCAGTTTGGTGCAACACGAAAAACTGTTTTTT.